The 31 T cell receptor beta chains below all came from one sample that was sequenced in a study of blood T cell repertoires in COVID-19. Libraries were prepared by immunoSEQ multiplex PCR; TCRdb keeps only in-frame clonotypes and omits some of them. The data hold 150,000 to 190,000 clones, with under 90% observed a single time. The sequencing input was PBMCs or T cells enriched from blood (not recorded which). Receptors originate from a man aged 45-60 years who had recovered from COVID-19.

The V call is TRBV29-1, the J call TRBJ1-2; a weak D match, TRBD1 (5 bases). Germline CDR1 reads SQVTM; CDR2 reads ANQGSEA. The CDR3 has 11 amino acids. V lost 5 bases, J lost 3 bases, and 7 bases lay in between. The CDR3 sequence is CSVSRDYGYTF. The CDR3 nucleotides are TGCAGCGTTAGCAGGGACTATGGCTACACCTTC.

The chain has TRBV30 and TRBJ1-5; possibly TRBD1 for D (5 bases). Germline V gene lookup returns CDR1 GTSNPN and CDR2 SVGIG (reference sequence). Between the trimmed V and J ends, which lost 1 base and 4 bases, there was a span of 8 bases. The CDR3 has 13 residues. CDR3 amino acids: CAWSGGRNQPQHF. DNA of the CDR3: TGTGCCTGGAGTGGGGGGAGGAATCAGCCCCAGCATTTT.

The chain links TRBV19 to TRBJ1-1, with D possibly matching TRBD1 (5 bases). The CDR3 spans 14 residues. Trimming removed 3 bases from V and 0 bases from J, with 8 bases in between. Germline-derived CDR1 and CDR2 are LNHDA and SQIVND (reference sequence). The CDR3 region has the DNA TGTGCCAGTAGTATGGGGGGAATGAACACTGAAGCTTTCTTT. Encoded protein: CASSMGGMNTEAFF.

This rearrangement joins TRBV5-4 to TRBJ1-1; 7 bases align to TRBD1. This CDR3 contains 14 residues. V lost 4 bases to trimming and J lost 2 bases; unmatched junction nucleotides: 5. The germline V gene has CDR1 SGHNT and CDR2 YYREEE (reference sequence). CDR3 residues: CASSRDSPNTEAFF. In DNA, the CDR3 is TGTGCCAGCAGCAGGGACAGCCCCAACACTGAAGCTTTCTTT.

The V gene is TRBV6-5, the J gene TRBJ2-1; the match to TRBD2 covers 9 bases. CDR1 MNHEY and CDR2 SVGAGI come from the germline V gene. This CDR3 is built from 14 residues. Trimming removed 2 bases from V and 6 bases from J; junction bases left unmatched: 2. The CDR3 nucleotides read TGTGCCAGCAGTTACGCGGGGGGGCGCAATGAGCAGTTCTTC. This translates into CASSYAGGRNEQFF.

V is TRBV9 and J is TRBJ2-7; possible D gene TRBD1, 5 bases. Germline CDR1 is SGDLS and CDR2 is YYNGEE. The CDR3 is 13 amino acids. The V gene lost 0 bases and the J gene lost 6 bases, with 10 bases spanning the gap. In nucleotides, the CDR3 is TGTGCCAGCAGCGTAGTATCTGGGGCCGAGCAGTACTTC. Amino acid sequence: CASSVVSGAEQYF.

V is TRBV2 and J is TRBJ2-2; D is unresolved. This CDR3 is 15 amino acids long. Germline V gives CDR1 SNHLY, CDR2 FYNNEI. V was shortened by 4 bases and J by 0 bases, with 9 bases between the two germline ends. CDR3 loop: CASSGGRTNTGELFF. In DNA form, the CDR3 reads TGTGCCAGCAGTGGCGGCAGAACGAACACCGGGGAGCTGTTTTTT. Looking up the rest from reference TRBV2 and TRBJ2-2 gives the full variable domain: EPEVTQTPSHQVTQMGQEVILRCVPISNHLYFYWYRQILGQKVEFLVSFYNNEISEKSEIFDDQFSVERPDGSNFTLKIRSTKLEDSAMYFCASSGGRTNTGELFFGEGSRLTVL.

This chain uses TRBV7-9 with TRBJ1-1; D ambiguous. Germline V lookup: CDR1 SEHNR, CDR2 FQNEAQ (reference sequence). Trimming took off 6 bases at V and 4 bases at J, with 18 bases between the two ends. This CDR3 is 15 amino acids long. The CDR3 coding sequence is TGTGCCAGCAGTCAACCGGGTGTCATGGGCACTGAAGCTTTCTTT. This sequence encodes CASSQPGVMGTEAFF.

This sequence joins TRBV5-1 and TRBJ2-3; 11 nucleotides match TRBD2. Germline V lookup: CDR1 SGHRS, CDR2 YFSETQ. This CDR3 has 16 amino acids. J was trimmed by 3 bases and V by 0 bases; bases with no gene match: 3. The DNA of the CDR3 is TGCGCCAGCAGCTTGGGTAGCGGGGGGGCGACAGATACGCAGTATTTT. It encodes CASSLGSGGATDTQYF.

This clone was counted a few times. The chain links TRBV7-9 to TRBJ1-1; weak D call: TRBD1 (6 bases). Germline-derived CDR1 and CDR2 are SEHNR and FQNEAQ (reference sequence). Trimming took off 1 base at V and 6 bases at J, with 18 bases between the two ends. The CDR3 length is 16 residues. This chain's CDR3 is CASSLDTGRGWAEAFF. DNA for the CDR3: TGTGCCAGCAGCTTAGATACCGGCAGGGGATGGGCTGAAGCTTTCTTT. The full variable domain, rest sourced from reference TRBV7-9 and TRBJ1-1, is DTGVSQNPRHKITKRGQNVTFRCDPISEHNRLYWYRQTLGQGPEFLTYFQNEAQLEKSRLLSDRFSAERPKGSFSTLEIQRTEQGDSAMYLCASSLDTGRGWAEAFFGQGTRLTVV.

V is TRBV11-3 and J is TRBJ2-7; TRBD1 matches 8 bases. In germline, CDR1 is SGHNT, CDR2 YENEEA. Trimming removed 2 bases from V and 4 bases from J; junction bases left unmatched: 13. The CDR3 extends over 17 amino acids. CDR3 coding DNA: TGTGCCAGCAGCTTAATTTCTGGGACAGGTTTTCTATACGAGCAGTACTTC. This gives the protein CASSLISGTGFLYEQYF.

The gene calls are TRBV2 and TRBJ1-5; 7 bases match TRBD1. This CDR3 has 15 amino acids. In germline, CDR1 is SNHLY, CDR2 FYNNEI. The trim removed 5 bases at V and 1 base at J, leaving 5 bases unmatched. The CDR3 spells CASSRQGASNQPQHF. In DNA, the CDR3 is TGTGCCAGCAGTAGACAGGGAGCGAGCAATCAGCCCCAGCATTTT.

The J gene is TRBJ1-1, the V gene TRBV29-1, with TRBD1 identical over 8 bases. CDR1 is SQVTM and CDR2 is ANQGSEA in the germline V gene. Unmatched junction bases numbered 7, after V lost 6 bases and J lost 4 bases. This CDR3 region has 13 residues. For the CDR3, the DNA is TGCAGCGTGAGCGACAGGGGCTTCACTGAAGCTTTCTTT. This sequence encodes CSVSDRGFTEAFF. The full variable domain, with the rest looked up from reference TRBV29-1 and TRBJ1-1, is SAVISQKPSRDICQRGTSLTIQCQVDSQVTMMFWYRQQPGQSLTLIATANQGSEATYESGFVIDKFPISRPNLTFSTLTVSNMSPEDSSIYLCSVSDRGFTEAFFGQGTRLTVV.

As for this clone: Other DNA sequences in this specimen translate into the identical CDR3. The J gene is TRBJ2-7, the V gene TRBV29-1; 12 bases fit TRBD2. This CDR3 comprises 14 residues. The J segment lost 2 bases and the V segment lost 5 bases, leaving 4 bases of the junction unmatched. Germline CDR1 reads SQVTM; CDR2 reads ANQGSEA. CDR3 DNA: TGCAGCGTTCTCACTAGCGGGGGGCCCTACGAGCAGTACTTC. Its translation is CSVLTSGGPYEQYF.

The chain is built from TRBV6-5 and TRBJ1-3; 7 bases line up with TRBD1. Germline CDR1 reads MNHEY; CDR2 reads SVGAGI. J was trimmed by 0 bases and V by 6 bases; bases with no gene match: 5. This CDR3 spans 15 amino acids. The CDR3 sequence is CASSQQGPSGNTIYF. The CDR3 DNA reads TGTGCCAGCAGCCAACAGGGGCCCTCTGGAAACACCATATATTTT.

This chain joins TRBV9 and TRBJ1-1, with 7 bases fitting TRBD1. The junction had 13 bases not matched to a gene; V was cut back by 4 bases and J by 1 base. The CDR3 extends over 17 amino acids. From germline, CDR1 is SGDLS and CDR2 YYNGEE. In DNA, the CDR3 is TGTGCCAGCAGCCAGGGGGTGGGGGTGATTGGGAACACTGAAGCTTTCTTT. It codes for CASSQGVGVIGNTEAFF.

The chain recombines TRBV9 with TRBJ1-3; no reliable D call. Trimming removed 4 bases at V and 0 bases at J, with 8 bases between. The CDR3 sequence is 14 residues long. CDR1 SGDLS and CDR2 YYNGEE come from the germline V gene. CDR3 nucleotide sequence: TGTGCCAGCAGCCCACAGTACTCTGGAAACACCATATATTTT. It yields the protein CASSPQYSGNTIYF. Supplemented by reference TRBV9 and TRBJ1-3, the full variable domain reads DSGVTQTPKHLITATGQRVTLRCSPRSGDLSVYWYQQSLDQGLQFLIQYYNGEERAKGNILERFSAQQFPDLHSELNLSSLELGDSALYFCASSPQYSGNTIYFGEGSWLTVV.

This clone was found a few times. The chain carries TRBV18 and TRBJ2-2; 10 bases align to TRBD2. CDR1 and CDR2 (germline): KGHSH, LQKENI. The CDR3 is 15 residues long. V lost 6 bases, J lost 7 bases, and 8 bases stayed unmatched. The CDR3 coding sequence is TGTGCCAGCTCGGCCGGGGGACTAGCGTACGGGGAGCTGTTTTTT. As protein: CASSAGGLAYGELFF.

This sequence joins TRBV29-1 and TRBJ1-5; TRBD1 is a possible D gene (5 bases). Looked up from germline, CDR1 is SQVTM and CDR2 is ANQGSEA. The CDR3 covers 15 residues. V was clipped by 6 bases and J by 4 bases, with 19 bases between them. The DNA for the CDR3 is TGCAGCGTGTCTTTGGGAGGCCAGGGTAATCAGCCCCAGCATTTT. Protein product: CSVSLGGQGNQPQHF.

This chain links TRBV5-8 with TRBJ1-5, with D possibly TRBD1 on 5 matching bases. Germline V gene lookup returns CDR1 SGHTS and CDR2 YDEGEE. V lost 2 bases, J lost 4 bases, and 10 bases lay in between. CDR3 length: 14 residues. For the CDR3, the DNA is TGTGCCAGCAGCTTTAGGGGTAATAATCAGCCCCAGCATTTT. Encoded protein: CASSFRGNNQPQHF.

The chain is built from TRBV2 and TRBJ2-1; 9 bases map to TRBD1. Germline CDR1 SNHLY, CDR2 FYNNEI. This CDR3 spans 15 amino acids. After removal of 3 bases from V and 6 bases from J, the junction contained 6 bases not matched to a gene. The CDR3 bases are TGTGCCAGCAGTGAGGGGACAGGGTATTCCAATGAGCAGTTCTTC. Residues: CASSEGTGYSNEQFF. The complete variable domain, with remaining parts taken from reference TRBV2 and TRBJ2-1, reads EPEVTQTPSHQVTQMGQEVILRCVPISNHLYFYWYRQILGQKVEFLVSFYNNEISEKSEIFDDQFSVERPDGSNFTLKIRSTKLEDSAMYFCASSEGTGYSNEQFFGPGTRLTVL.

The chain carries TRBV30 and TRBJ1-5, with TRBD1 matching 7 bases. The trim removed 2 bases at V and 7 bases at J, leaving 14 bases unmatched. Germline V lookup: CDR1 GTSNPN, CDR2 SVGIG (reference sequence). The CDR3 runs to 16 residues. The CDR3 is CAWSSTGAGQYQPQHF. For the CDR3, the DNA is TGTGCCTGGAGTTCTACAGGGGCGGGTCAATACCAGCCCCAGCATTTT.

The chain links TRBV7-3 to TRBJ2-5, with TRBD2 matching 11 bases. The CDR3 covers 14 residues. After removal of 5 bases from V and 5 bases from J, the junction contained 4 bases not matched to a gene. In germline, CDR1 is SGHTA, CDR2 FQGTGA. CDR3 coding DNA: TGTGCCAGCAGCGTTACTAGCGGGAGTGAGACCCAGTACTTC. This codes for CASSVTSGSETQYF.

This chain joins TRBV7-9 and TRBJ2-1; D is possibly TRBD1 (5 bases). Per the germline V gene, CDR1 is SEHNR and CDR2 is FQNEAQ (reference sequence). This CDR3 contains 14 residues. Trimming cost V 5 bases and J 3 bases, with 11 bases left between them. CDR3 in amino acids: CASSIQVGYNEQFF. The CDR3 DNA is TGTGCCAGCAGCATACAGGTCGGCTACAATGAGCAGTTCTTC.

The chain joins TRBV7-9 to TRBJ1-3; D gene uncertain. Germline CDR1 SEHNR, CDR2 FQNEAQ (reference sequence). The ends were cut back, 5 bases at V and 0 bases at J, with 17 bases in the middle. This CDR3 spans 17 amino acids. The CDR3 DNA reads TGTGCCAGCAGCACACAGCCCAATGCATTCTCTGGAAACACCATATATTTT. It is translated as CASSTQPNAFSGNTIYF.

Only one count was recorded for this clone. The CDR3: CATSEGPSSYEQYF. As DNA, the CDR3 is TGTGCCACCAGTGAGGGGCCGAGCTCCTACGAGCAGTACTTC. V and J are TRBV24-1 and TRBJ2-7, with TRBD1 as a possible D gene (5 bases). CDR1 and CDR2 from the germline V gene are KGHDR and SFDVKD. Trimming took off 4 bases at V and 0 bases at J, with 9 bases between the two ends. CDR3 length: 14 residues.

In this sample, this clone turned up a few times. This chain's CDR3 is CASSRDRDFSSYTF. CDR3 DNA: TGTGCCAGCAGTCGGGACAGGGATTTTTCTAGCTACACCTTC. The chain is built from TRBV27 and TRBJ1-2; 9 nucleotides match TRBD1. Germline V lookup: CDR1 MNHEY, CDR2 SMNVEV (reference sequence). Trimming took 5 bases from V and 9 from J; bases not matched to a gene: 10. There are 14 residues in the CDR3.

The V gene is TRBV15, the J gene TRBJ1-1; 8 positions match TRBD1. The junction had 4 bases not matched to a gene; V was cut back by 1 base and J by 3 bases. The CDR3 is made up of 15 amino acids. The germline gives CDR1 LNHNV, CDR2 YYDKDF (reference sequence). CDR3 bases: TGTGCCACCAGCAGAGTGACAGGGGTGGACACTGAAGCTTTCTTT. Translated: CATSRVTGVDTEAFF. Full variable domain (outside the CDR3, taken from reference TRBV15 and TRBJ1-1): DAMVIQNPRYQVTQFGKPVTLSCSQTLNHNVMYWYQQKSSQAPKLLFHYYDKDFNNEADTPDNFQSRRPNTSFCFLDIRSPGLGDTAMYLCATSRVTGVDTEAFFGQGTRLTVV.

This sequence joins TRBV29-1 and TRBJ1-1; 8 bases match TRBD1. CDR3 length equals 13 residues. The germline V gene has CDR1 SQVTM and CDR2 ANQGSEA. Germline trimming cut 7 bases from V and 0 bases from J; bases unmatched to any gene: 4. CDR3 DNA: TGCAGCGGGGGACAGGCTCTGAACACTGAAGCTTTCTTT. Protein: CSGGQALNTEAFF. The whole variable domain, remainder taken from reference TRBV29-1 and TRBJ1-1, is SAVISQKPSRDICQRGTSLTIQCQVDSQVTMMFWYRQQPGQSLTLIATANQGSEATYESGFVIDKFPISRPNLTFSTLTVSNMSPEDSSIYLCSGGQALNTEAFFGQGTRLTVV.

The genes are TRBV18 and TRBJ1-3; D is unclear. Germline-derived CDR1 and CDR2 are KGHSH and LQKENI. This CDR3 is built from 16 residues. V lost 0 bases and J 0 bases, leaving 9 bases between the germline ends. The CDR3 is CASSPPSRNSGNTIYF. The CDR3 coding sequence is TGTGCCAGCTCACCACCTAGCAGAAACTCTGGAAACACCATATATTTT.

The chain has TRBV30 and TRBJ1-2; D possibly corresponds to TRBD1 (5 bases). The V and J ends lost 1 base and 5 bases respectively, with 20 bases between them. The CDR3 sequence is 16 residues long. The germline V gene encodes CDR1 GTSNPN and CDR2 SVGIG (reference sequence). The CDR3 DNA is TGTGCCTGGAGTGCCCCGTGGGACCTGGGGAGGTATGGCTACACCTTC. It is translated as CAWSAPWDLGRYGYTF.